This TCR beta chain was found in a study of CD4 and CD8 cells across lung adenocarcinoma regions. TCRdb independently ran MiXCR on the PCR reads; one entry per CDR3 protein. This table holds about 20,000 distinct CDR3 sequences, around half found once. V was shortened by 7 bases and J by 7 bases, with 16 bases between the two germline ends. CDR1 and CDR2 from the germline V gene are MNHNS and SASEGT. The CDR3 is 14 residues long. Samples came from patients with localized non-small cell lung adenocarcinoma. Input material: CD8+ T cells from the center of a lung tumor. The clonotype originates from a female donor with lung adenocarcinoma. The CD4 and CD8 labels of this study may be unreliable. This chain uses TRBV6-1 with TRBJ2-2, with D perhaps assigned TRBD1 or TRBD2 (6 bases each). The CDR3 reads CASTITQGGGELFF. CDR3 DNA sequence: TGTGCCAGCACCATTACACAGGGAGGCGGGGAGCTGTTTTTT.